Below, 19 T cell receptor beta chains from the same sample are listed, as sequenced in a study of T cell repertoires in cytomegalovirus infection. For these receptors, no antigen is known. MiXCR, applied by TCRdb to the reads, yields one record per CDR3 protein. The sample lists 380,000 or so distinct CDR3 sequences, about 35% occurring once. Sequencing was performed on cultured PBMCs, taken from culture after CMV antigen stimulation. Receptors were obtained from a human donor in good health (CMV status not recorded). Some clones in this sample may be carry-over from other donors' samples.

This clonotype has only a few counts. This sequence joins TRBV27 and TRBJ1-2; TRBD1 aligns across 7 bases. Per germline, CDR1 MNHEY and CDR2 SMNVEV (reference sequence). J gave up 8 bases and V 5 bases, and 8 bases lay outside the gene matches. The CDR3 loop spans 13 amino acids. The chain's CDR3 is CASSTRQGGGYTF. CDR3 DNA sequence: TGTGCCAGCAGTACCCGACAGGGCGGCGGCTACACCTTC.

This clonotype was observed a few times. The chain employs TRBV19 and TRBJ1-5, with D unresolved. The CDR3 consists of 14 residues. The V gene's germline CDR1 is LNHDA and CDR2 SQIVND (reference sequence). V gave up 3 bases and J gave up 6 bases, with 12 bases separating them. The CDR3 protein is CASSIQGWSQPQHF. As DNA, the CDR3 is TGTGCCAGTAGTATTCAAGGGTGGAGTCAGCCCCAGCATTTT.

The V and J genes are TRBV14 and TRBJ1-3; D is unresolved. The CDR3 is made up of 14 amino acids. Trimming shortened V by 1 base and J by 7 bases, and 11 bases separated the two germline ends. In germline, CDR1 is SGHDN, CDR2 FVKESK. CDR3 in DNA: TGTGCCAGCAGCCAAGGAGGGTGGGTCAACACCATATATTTT. It specifies CASSQGGWVNTIYF.

The V call is TRBV19, the J call TRBJ1-5; D not resolved. Germline CDR1 is LNHDA and CDR2 is SQIVND (reference sequence). V lost 7 bases to trimming and J lost 6 bases, with 10 bases between them. CDR3 length: 12 amino acids. The DNA of the CDR3 is TGTGCCAGTACCGGTTTACGTCAGCCCCAGCATTTT. Translating gives CASTGLRQPQHF.

This clonotype was recorded a few times. This rearrangement joins TRBV7-3 to TRBJ2-3, with 13 bases identical to TRBD2. This CDR3 has 23 amino acids. Per germline, CDR1 SGHTA and CDR2 FQGTGA. Unmatched junction bases numbered 26, after V lost 5 bases and J lost 3 bases. The CDR3 protein is CASSVRPPGLAGKEFFETDTQYF. Written as DNA, the CDR3 is TGTGCCAGCAGCGTAAGGCCGCCGGGACTAGCGGGAAAAGAGTTCTTTGAAACAGATACGCAGTATTTT. Complete variable domain (other parts from reference TRBV7-3 and TRBJ2-3): GAGVSQTPSNKVTEKGKYVELRCDPISGHTALYWYRQSLGQGPEFLIYFQGTGAADDSGLPNDRFFAVRPEGSVSTLKIQRTERGDSAVYLCASSVRPPGLAGKEFFETDTQYFGPGTRLTVL.

This chain links TRBV4-1 with TRBJ2-1, with 8 bases lining up with TRBD2. With V trimmed by 1 base and J by 4 bases, 6 bases remained unmatched. CDR1 and CDR2 from the germline V gene are MGHRA and YSYEKL. This CDR3 region has 16 residues. The CDR3 coding sequence is TGCGCCAGCAGCCAAGCGGGGGGGCTGAGTTACAATGAGCAGTTCTTC. It encodes CASSQAGGLSYNEQFF.

In this sample, this clonotype is medium-sized (0.01 to 0.1%). This chain uses TRBV7-2 with TRBJ1-3, with 10 positions matching TRBD1. Trimming at V came to 3 bases and at J to 0 bases, leaving 5 bases not matched to a gene. This CDR3 is built from 17 residues. The germline gives CDR1 SGHTA, CDR2 FQGNSA. The DNA of the CDR3 is TGTGCCAGCAGCTTGAGGACAGGGGGATTCTCTGGAAACACCATATATTTT. Translating it yields CASSLRTGGFSGNTIYF.

This clonotype appeared a few times. CDR3 nucleotides: TGTGCCAGCAGCACCCGACAGGGACCAGATGAAAAACTGTTTTTT. Its translation is CASSTRQGPDEKLFF. The rearrangement uses TRBV7-9 and TRBJ1-4, with 7 bases matching TRBD1. This CDR3 is built from 15 residues. Germline V gene data show CDR1 as SEHNR and CDR2 as FQNEAQ (reference sequence). V gave up 5 bases and J gave up 6 bases; unmatched junction bases: 9.

This clonotype has more than one count but fewer than ten. The chain is built from TRBV7-6 and TRBJ2-1; the D gene is possibly TRBD1 (5 bases). Germline loops: CDR1 SGHVS, CDR2 FNYEAQ. The CDR3 runs 14 residues. Trimming shortened V by 7 bases and J by 7 bases, and 17 bases separated the two germline ends. The CDR3 spells CASTRIVGDNEQFF. DNA for the CDR3: TGTGCCAGCACCCGGATCGTAGGGGATAATGAGCAGTTCTTC.

The chain combines TRBV20-1 with TRBJ2-1; TRBD2 agrees at 14 bases. The CDR3 is made up of 16 amino acids. The J segment lost 3 bases and the V segment lost 7 bases, leaving 8 bases of the junction unmatched. Germline CDR1 DFQATT, CDR2 SNEGSKA (reference sequence). CDR3 residues: CSGTSGRTSIYNEQFF. For the CDR3, the DNA is TGCAGTGGGACTAGCGGGAGGACCTCGATCTACAATGAGCAGTTCTTC.

The chain carries TRBV20-1 and TRBJ2-1; 7 positions agree with TRBD2. This CDR3 comprises 14 residues. V gave up 3 bases and J gave up 3 bases; unmatched junction bases: 5. Germline-derived CDR1 and CDR2 are DFQATT and SNEGSKA (reference sequence). CDR3 residues: CSASLERGYNEQFF. The CDR3 nucleotides read TGCAGTGCTAGTCTGGAGCGGGGCTACAATGAGCAGTTCTTC.

The chain combines TRBV6-2 or TRBV6-3 with TRBJ2-1, with TRBD1 as a possible D gene (6 bases). Germline V gene data show CDR1 as MNHEY and CDR2 as SVGEGT. Trimming cost V 7 bases and J 6 bases, with 22 bases left between them. The CDR3 extends over 16 amino acids. The CDR3 is CASTSPRGRGGNEQFF. The CDR3 coding sequence is TGTGCCAGCACCTCACCGAGGGGGAGAGGGGGCAATGAGCAGTTCTTC.

This clonotype has more than one count but fewer than ten. This chain joins TRBV7-2 and TRBJ2-7; D is uncertain. The V gene lost 0 bases and the J gene lost 4 bases, with 4 bases spanning the gap. The germline V gene encodes CDR1 SGHTA and CDR2 FQGNSA. This CDR3 is 12 amino acids long. CDR3 coding DNA: TGTGCCAGCAGCTTAGCGCAATACGAGCAGTACTTC. Its translation is CASSLAQYEQYF.

This chain's CDR3 is CASGQHWPGTGNTGELFF. The DNA of the CDR3 is TGTGCCAGCGGACAACATTGGCCCGGGACAGGGAACACCGGGGAGCTGTTTTTT. The rearrangement joins TRBV7-9 to TRBJ2-2; 8 nucleotides line up with TRBD1. The CDR3 contains 18 residues. Germline assignment: CDR1 SEHNR and CDR2 FQNEAQ (reference sequence). Germline trimming cut 8 bases from V and 1 base from J; bases unmatched to any gene: 15.

This clonotype was found a few times. V usage is TRBV6-1 and J usage is TRBJ1-3; D possibly corresponds to TRBD1 (6 bases). Deletions cut 5 bases from V and 0 bases from J, with 11 bases between. There are 15 residues in the CDR3. Germline V gene sequence: CDR1 MNHNS, CDR2 SASEGT. Here the CDR3 reads CASSSLDSSGNTIYF. The CDR3 DNA sequence: TGTGCCAGCAGTTCCTTGGACAGCTCTGGAAACACCATATATTTT.

This clonotype was seen only a few times. This chain uses TRBV7-2 with TRBJ2-7, with D perhaps being TRBD1 or TRBD2 (5 bases each). The CDR3 sequence is 13 residues long. The V gene lost 8 bases and the J gene lost 7 bases, with 18 bases spanning the gap. CDR1 and CDR2 (germline): SGHTA, FQGNSA. In DNA form, the CDR3 reads TGTGCCAGCGGTCCTTACGGGACGGGGGAGCAGTACTTC. It yields the protein CASGPYGTGEQYF.

DNA of the CDR3: TGTGCCAGCAGCTTAGAGGCCAGGGAAGCTTTCTTT. This codes for CASSLEAREAFF. This chain connects TRBV11-2 to TRBJ1-1; the D is unclear. Germline CDR1 and CDR2: SGHAT and FQNNGV. The CDR3 is 12 amino acids. Trimming pared 0 bases from V and 8 bases from J, leaving 7 bases between. The variable domain in full, with the rest retrieved from reference TRBV11-2 and TRBJ1-1, is EAGVAQSPRYKIIEKRQSVAFWCNPISGHATLYWYQQILGQGPKLLIQFQNNGVVDDSQLPKDRFSAERLKGVDSTLKIQPAKLEDSAVYLCASSLEAREAFFGQGTRLTVV.

Many counts were recorded for this clonotype. V usage is TRBV7-6 and J usage is TRBJ1-2; D gene ambiguous. Germline loops: CDR1 SGHVS, CDR2 FNYEAQ. The ends were cut back, 1 base at V and 7 bases at J, with 13 bases in the middle. This CDR3 is built from 14 residues. The CDR3 reads CASSLEAGEGGYTF. The CDR3 nucleotides are TGTGCCAGCAGCTTAGAGGCCGGTGAGGGTGGCTACACCTTC.

The gene calls are TRBV5-4 and TRBJ1-4, with D perhaps TRBD1 (5 bases). The CDR3 spans 11 residues. In germline, CDR1 is SGHNT, CDR2 YYREEE (reference sequence). The germline V and J ends were trimmed by 4 bases and 8 bases, with 6 bases remaining between them. The CDR3 reads CASSGGEKLFF. Written as DNA, the CDR3 is TGTGCCAGCAGCGGGGGAGAAAAACTGTTTTTT.